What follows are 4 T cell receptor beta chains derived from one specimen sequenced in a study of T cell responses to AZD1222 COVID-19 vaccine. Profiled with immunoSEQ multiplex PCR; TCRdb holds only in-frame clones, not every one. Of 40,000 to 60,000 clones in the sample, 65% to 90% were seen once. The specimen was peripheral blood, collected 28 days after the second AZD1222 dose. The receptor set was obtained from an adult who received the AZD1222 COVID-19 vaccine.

The CDR3 DNA follows: TGCAGCGTTGCCCGGGATCGCTACGAGCAGTACTTC. Translated, it gives CSVARDRYEQYF. The chain couples TRBV29-1 to TRBJ2-7; D possibly corresponds to TRBD2 (5 bases). Germline lookup yields CDR1 SQVTM and CDR2 ANQGSEA. V lost 4 bases and J lost 3, with 10 bases in between. CDR3 size: 12 residues.

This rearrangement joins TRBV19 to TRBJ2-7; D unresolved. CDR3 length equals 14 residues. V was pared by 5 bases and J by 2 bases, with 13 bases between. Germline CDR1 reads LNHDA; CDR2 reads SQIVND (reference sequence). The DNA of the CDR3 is TGTGCCAGTAGTGGCACTACCTTGGCCTACGAGCAGTACTTC. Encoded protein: CASSGTTLAYEQYF.

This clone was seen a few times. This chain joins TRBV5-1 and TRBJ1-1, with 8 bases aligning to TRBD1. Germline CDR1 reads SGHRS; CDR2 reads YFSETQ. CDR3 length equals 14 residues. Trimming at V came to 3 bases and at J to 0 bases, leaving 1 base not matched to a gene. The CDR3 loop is CASSSTGVNTEAFF. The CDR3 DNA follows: TGCGCCAGCAGCTCGACAGGGGTGAACACTGAAGCTTTCTTT.

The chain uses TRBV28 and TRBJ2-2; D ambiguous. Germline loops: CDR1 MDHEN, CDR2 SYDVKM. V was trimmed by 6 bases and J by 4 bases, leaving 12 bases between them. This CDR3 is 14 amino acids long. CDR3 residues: CASSPDRRTGELFF. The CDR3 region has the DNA TGTGCCAGCAGCCCTGATCGGCGCACCGGGGAGCTGTTTTTT.